This TCR beta chain was sequenced in a study of T cell repertoires in cytomegalovirus infection. This clonotype was seen at least ten times. TCRdb used MiXCR to reprocess the reads, holding one entry per CDR3 protein. The sample holds 200,000 to 300,000 distinct CDR3 sequences, roughly 9.1% seen once. V shed 4 bases and J shed 6 bases, with 10 bases lying between them. Germline V gives CDR1 SGHTA, CDR2 FQGTGA. This CDR3 comprises 13 residues. The receptor was isolated from a human donor in good health (CMV status not recorded). Some clones in this sample may be carry-over from other donors' samples. Input material: PBMCs. This chain joins TRBV7-3 and TRBJ2-1; possible D gene TRBD2, 6 bases. CDR3 DNA: TGTGCCAGCAGCTCCGAGACTAGCAATGAGCAGTTCTTC. Translating it yields CASSSETSNEQFF. Full variable domain (rest looked up from reference TRBV7-3 and TRBJ2-1): GAGVSQTPSNKVTEKGKYVELRCDPISGHTALYWYRQSLGQGPEFLIYFQGTGAADDSGLPNDRFFAVRPEGSVSTLKIQRTERGDSAVYLCASSSETSNEQFFGPGTRLTVL.